This T cell receptor (beta chain) emerged from a study of CD8 T cells in Susac syndrome. Study results and limitations: Acknowledgment was made by the study that its TCR sequencing and HLA analysis involved a relatively small number of individuals.

Random-hexamer reverse transcription was applied to roughly 0.5 to 1 ug RNA. immunoSEQ multiplex PCR amplified TCR beta CDR3 across 54 Vbeta, 13 Jbeta. Each CDR3 protein is one row after TCRdb ran MiXCR on the immunoSEQ multiplex PCR reads. This table has approximately 130,000 distinct CDR3 sequences, around 90% appearing once. Points on this clonotype: The antigen remains unidentified.

J lost 9 bases, V lost 7 bases, and 6 bases had no gene match. The CDR3 extends over 12 amino acids. The germline gives CDR1 MGHDK, CDR2 SYGVNS. CD8+ and CD4+ blood T cells underwent TCR beta sequencing. TEMRA cells were enriched by FACS, while CD8+ and CD4+ T cells were obtained through a negative isolation that was performed magnetically. The TCR comes from a human donor with multiple sclerosis. Material: CD8+ T cells from PBMCs. This sequence joins TRBV25-1 and TRBJ2-1, with 7 positions matching TRBD1. This CDR3 is CASNRGGVEQFF. The DNA of the CDR3 is TGTGCCAGCAACCGAGGGGGCGTTGAGCAGTTCTTC.